This T cell receptor beta chain was found in a study of blood T cell repertoires in COVID-19. Turning to the study itself: Some COVID-19 samples were acute and others convalescent; all came from the United States, Italy and Spain. From T cells, B-cell-depleted T cells, or PBMCs came the material, which was cDNA or gDNA.

The germline V gene has CDR1 SQVTM and CDR2 ANQGSEA. This CDR3 region has 11 residues. Trimming took off 4 bases at V and 11 bases at J, with 14 bases between the two ends. In the study's own analysis: Reference gene primer amplification yielded estimated nucleated cell counts. Profiling relied on immunoSEQ multiplex PCR, and the TCRdb table lists in-frame clones only, not all of them. The V and J calls and clone size are taken from that table; D and trimming were inferred from the DNA. Counted here are more than 45,000 clones, about 85% occurring once; the ten biggest clones make up 7% to 10%. Material: peripheral blood. The clonotype comes from an older woman with active COVID-19. The genes are TRBV29-1 and TRBJ1-1; TRBD1 might be the D (5 bases). This CDR3 reads CSVAPDSGAFF. CDR3 DNA sequence: TGCAGCGTTGCTCCCGACAGTGGGGCTTTCTTT.